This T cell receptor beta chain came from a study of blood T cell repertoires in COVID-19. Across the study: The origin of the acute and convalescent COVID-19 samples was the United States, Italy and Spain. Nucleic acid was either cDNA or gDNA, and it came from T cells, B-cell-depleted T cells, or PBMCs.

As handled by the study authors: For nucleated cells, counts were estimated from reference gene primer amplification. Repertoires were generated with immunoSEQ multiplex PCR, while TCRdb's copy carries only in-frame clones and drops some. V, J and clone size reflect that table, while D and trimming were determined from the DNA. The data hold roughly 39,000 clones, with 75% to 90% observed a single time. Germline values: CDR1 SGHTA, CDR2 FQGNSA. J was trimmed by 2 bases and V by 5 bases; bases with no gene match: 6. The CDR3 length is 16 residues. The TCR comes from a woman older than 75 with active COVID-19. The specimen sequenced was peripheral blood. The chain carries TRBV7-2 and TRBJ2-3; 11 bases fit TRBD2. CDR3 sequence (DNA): TGTGCCAGCAGCACTGGGACTAGCGGAACCACAGATACGCAGTATTTT. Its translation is CASSTGTSGTTDTQYF.